The 10 T cell receptor beta chains given below trace back to one sample, sequenced in a study of T cell repertoires in cytomegalovirus infection. These receptors are not linked to any known antigen. TCRdb reanalysed the reads using MiXCR and keeps one entry per CDR3 protein. The data hold approximately 1,000,000 distinct CDR3 sequences, with roughly 31% observed a single time. Specimen: cultured CD8+ T cells from PBMCs, collected from culture after CMV antigen stimulation. These receptors originate from a human donor in good health (CMV status not recorded). Some clones in this sample may be carry-over from other donors' samples.

This clonotype was counted a single time. This chain uses TRBV6-5 with TRBJ2-3; 7 bases map to TRBD2. CDR3 length: 13 residues. V was pared by 11 bases and J by 0 bases, with 5 bases of the junction left unmatched. Germline CDR1 is MNHEY and CDR2 is SVGAGI. For the CDR3, the DNA is TGTGCCTCCAGCGGGATTAGCACAGATACGCAGTATTTT. Protein sequence: CASSGISTDTQYF.

In this sample, this clonotype turned up a few times. The rearrangement links TRBV6-2 or TRBV6-3 to TRBJ2-1; 15 bases match TRBD2. The ends lost 7 bases at V and 4 bases at J; junction bases unmatched: 8. The germline V gene has CDR1 MNHEY and CDR2 SVGEGT. The CDR3 runs 17 residues. This CDR3 is CASTWTSGGGPYNEQFF. CDR3 bases: TGTGCCAGCACCTGGACTAGCGGGGGGGGCCCATACAATGAGCAGTTCTTC.

V is TRBV29-1 and J is TRBJ2-2, with D tentatively TRBD1 (5 bases). CDR1 and CDR2 from the germline V gene are SQVTM and ANQGSEA. The germline V and J ends were trimmed by 8 bases and 5 bases, with 12 bases remaining between them. The CDR3 spans 12 residues. CDR3 DNA sequence: TGCAGCTCCCAGGGTGGGACCGGGGAGCTGTTTTTT. The encoded protein is CSSQGGTGELFF.

There are many counts of this clonotype. The chain links TRBV7-9 to TRBJ2-7; 9 nucleotides align to TRBD1. Germline V gene lookup returns CDR1 SEHNR and CDR2 FQNEAQ (reference sequence). The CDR3 spans 15 residues. V shed 5 bases and J 4 bases; nucleotides not matched to a gene: 9. The CDR3 reads CASSPSGTGTYEQYV. The DNA for the CDR3 is TGTGCCAGCAGCCCCTCGGGGACAGGGACATACGAGCAGTACGTC.

The chain has TRBV3-1 and TRBJ2-3, with D uncertain. CDR1 is LGHDT, CDR2 YNNKEL, per germline (reference sequence). The CDR3 is 15 amino acids. V shed 0 bases and J shed 3 bases, with 10 bases lying between them. CDR3 region: CASSQERSRTDTQYF. The DNA for the CDR3 is TGTGCCAGCAGCCAAGAAAGGTCCCGGACAGATACGCAGTATTTT.

The chain is built from TRBV7-6 and TRBJ1-6; D might be TRBD1 (5 bases). Trimming removed 5 bases at V and 5 bases at J, with 13 bases between. The germline V gene has CDR1 SGHVS and CDR2 FNYEAQ. There are 15 residues in the CDR3. The CDR3 protein is CASSLRQPNNSPLHF. Written as DNA, the CDR3 is TGTGCCAGCAGCCTGCGACAGCCTAATAATTCACCCCTCCACTTT.

This chain links TRBV19 with TRBJ2-1; 8 nucleotides align to TRBD1. The V and J ends lost 3 bases and 4 bases, in that order; junction bases with no gene match: 11. This CDR3 has 17 amino acids. Germline V gives CDR1 LNHDA, CDR2 SQIVND (reference sequence). The CDR3 loop is CASSIPPDRGYYNEQFF. The CDR3 nucleotides are TGTGCCAGTAGTATCCCCCCTGACAGGGGATATTACAATGAGCAGTTCTTC.

There are many counts of this clonotype. J is TRBJ2-7 and V is TRBV7-6; D perhaps matches TRBD1 (6 bases). Germline V gene lookup returns CDR1 SGHVS and CDR2 FNYEAQ. The CDR3 sequence is 16 residues long. Trimming took off 5 bases at V and 7 bases at J, with 24 bases between the two ends. The CDR3 sequence is CASSPPDSTAYLEQYF. The CDR3 coding sequence is TGTGCCAGCAGCCCACCGGACAGTACCGCCTACTTGGAGCAGTACTTC.

This clonotype turned up a few times. V is TRBV27 and J is TRBJ2-1; D gene unclear. In germline, CDR1 is MNHEY, CDR2 SMNVEV (reference sequence). This CDR3 has 14 amino acids. The V and J ends lost 5 bases and 7 bases respectively, with 15 bases between them. CDR3 coding DNA: TGTGCCAGCAGTCCTGGATCAGTCCCGAATGAGCAGTTCTTC. Amino acid sequence: CASSPGSVPNEQFF.

The V gene is TRBV4-1, the J gene TRBJ2-2; maybe TRBD1 (5 bases). Germline CDR1 is MGHRA and CDR2 is YSYEKL. The V end lost 4 bases, the J end lost 1 base, and 10 bases lay between the germline ends. There are 15 residues in the CDR3. DNA of the CDR3: TGCGCCAGCAGCCTCGACGGACAGAACACCGGGGAGCTGTTTTTT. This gives the protein CASSLDGQNTGELFF.